The 4 T cell receptor beta chains below all came from one sample that was sequenced in a study of response to subunit inactivated influenza vaccine. TCRdb re-called the RT-PCR reads through MiXCR, storing one row per CDR3 protein. The table records hundreds of thousands of distinct CDR3 sequences, around a sixth of them present only once. The sample in question was PBMCs from blood, obtained approximately 12 days after vaccination. These TCRs come from a man aged 50 to 60 who received an inactivated influenza vaccine.

The gene calls are TRBV6-2 or TRBV6-3 and TRBJ2-5, with D unresolved. The CDR3 extends over 15 amino acids. From germline, CDR1 is MNHEY and CDR2 SVGEGT. Deletions cut 2 bases from V and 5 bases from J, with 15 bases between. The CDR3 here is CASSYTDQRRETQYF. The CDR3 DNA follows: TGTGCCAGCAGTTACACGGACCAGCGAAGGGAGACCCAGTACTTC.

This clonotype was seen more than once but under ten times. The genes are TRBV2 and TRBJ2-5; 11 positions agree with TRBD1. This CDR3 spans 19 amino acids. The germline V gene encodes CDR1 SNHLY and CDR2 FYNNEI. V was clipped by 2 bases and J by 5 bases; unmatched bases: 16. CDR3 in amino acids: CASSELRTGGHNKIETQYF. For the CDR3, the DNA is TGTGCCAGCAGTGAACTCCGGACAGGGGGCCACAACAAGATCGAGACCCAGTACTTC.

This clonotype was found a few times. V is TRBV5-1 and J is TRBJ1-1; TRBD1 aligns across 7 bases. Trimming took 2 bases from V and 4 from J; bases not matched to a gene: 8. The CDR3 is 15 amino acids. From germline, CDR1 is SGHRS and CDR2 YFSETQ. This CDR3 reads CASSFDRALGTEAFF. In nucleotides, the CDR3 is TGCGCCAGCAGCTTTGACAGGGCGTTGGGCACTGAAGCTTTCTTT.

This clonotype was found a few times. The V gene is TRBV29-1, the J gene TRBJ2-1; D is unresolved. The CDR3 is made up of 13 amino acids. Germline lookup yields CDR1 SQVTM and CDR2 ANQGSEA. V gave up 4 bases and J gave up 1 base, with 8 bases separating them. This CDR3 is CSVVTASYNEQFF. The CDR3 region has the DNA TGCAGCGTTGTGACCGCTTCCTACAATGAGCAGTTCTTC.